This entry concerns a single T cell receptor (beta chain). The antigen is not known. These data originate in a study of shared clonotypes between healthy human individuals. General study results and limits: In contrast to clonotypes shared by all four donors, non-shared clonotypes had lower generation probabilities. Sampling used blood alone; tissue repertoires probably differ. Of the naive CD4 clonotypes, around 4.7% were shared across several donors.

CD4+ cells underwent separation, giving CD45RA+ naive and CD45RA-negative memory subsets. This CDR3 is 15 amino acids long. V lost 2 bases, J lost 2 bases, and 4 bases stayed unmatched. The germline V gene has CDR1 MNHEY and CDR2 SVGAGI. Assay used: immunoSEQ multiplex PCR; TCRdb lists only in-frame clones, some missing. Of roughly 2,500,000 clones listed, approximately 93% were seen once; the top ten hold around 0.37%. The TCR sequence derives from a man in his late teens or twenties in good health. Some clones in this sample may be carry-over from other donors' samples. This chain links TRBV6-5 with TRBJ1-1; 8 positions match TRBD1. The specimen was naive CD4+ T cells from PBMCs. Sample subset: CD45RA+ positively selected. CDR3 nucleotide sequence: TGTGCCAGCAGTTACCTAGGGACAGGCAACACTGAAGCTTTCTTT. Protein product: CASSYLGTGNTEAFF.